This entry is about one T cell receptor beta chain. The sample is drawn from a study of T cell changes during pregnancy in multiple sclerosis. TCRdb keeps only in-frame clones here, not all; method: immunoSEQ multiplex PCR. The sample includes 40,000 to 60,000 clones, more than 85% seen only once; the top ten take approximately 2.9%. This TCR derives from a female donor with multiple sclerosis, enrolled in a pregnancy study. This specimen was CD8+ T cells from peripheral blood mononuclear cells, taken in the second trimester of pregnancy.

CDR3 nucleotides: TGTGCCAGCAGCTTAACGACAGGACTGAACTATGGCTACACCTTC. It translates to CASSLTTGLNYGYTF. The chain joins TRBV7-3 to TRBJ1-2; D is possibly TRBD1 (6 bases). The CDR3 sequence is 15 residues long. V was shortened by 0 bases and J by 2 bases, with 10 bases between the two germline ends. The germline CDR1 and CDR2 sequences are SGHTA and FQGTGA.